Given below is one TCR beta chain in context. The antigen remains undetermined. This specimen belongs to a study of Ad26.COV2.S vaccination and SARS-CoV-2 variants. Study overall: The study gave Ad26.COV2.S intramuscularly, once or twice 56 days apart.

Study observations and caveats: Participants in the vaccine arm had higher spike-specific TCR breadth; placebo recipients had lower. Vaccinated and placebo-treated recipients had similar non-spike TCR breadth.

Treatment defined: 15 to 20 received Ad26.COV2.S at low or high dose, single or two shots; about 5 received placebo; per-sample allocation not given. Material that was analyzed had been drawn on day 63 after the first vaccine or placebo injection. Germline-derived CDR1 and CDR2 are SGHTA and FQGNSA. The CDR3 is 14 residues long. V was clipped by 7 bases and J by 8 bases, with 15 bases between them. Generated by immunoSEQ multiplex PCR, the TCRdb table keeps only in-frame clones and is missing some. The table shows approximately 300,000 clones, with just over 85% occurring only once. The V gene is TRBV7-2, the J gene TRBJ1-6, with unresolved D. The TCR was taken from a person aged 18-60 years who received the Ad26.COV2.S COVID-19 vaccine or a placebo. Source: peripheral blood, taken in a trial of Ad26.COV2.S vaccine versus placebo. The CDR3 region has the DNA TGTGCCAGCATCCTTTTAGGGTCTGATTCACCCCTCCACTTT. It encodes CASILLGSDSPLHF.